This T cell receptor (beta chain) was documented in a study of blood T cell repertoires in COVID-19. With 3 bases clipped from V and 3 bases from J, the junction kept 1 base outside the gene matches. CDR1 and CDR2 from the germline V gene are MNHEY and SVGEGT. The CDR3 totals 13 residues. Sequenced by immunoSEQ multiplex PCR; TCRdb stores in-frame clones only, minus some. The sample yields about 220,000 clones, about 82% seen once. Points on this clone: Different DNA sequences within this sample yield the same CDR3.

The J gene is TRBJ2-5, the V gene TRBV6-2 or TRBV6-3; 7 bases align to TRBD2. Sequencing used peripheral blood. The TCR was taken from a woman in her sixties or seventies with COVID-19, enrolled during active disease. The CDR3 DNA reads TGTGCCAGCAGTTATGGGGGGGAAGAGACCCAGTACTTC. Protein: CASSYGGEETQYF.